This T cell receptor beta chain originates from a study of Graves' ophthalmopathy and Graves' hyperthyroidism. Regarding the study as a whole: It was with roughly 71% sensitivity and just under 75% specificity that the model predicted ophthalmopathy progression.

As regards this clonotype: No antigen is known for it.

Amplifying from RNA transcripts, the study obtained TCR beta CDR3 regions. The workflow started with a first-round RT-PCR run with HTBI primers and then moved on to a second-round multiplex PCR. TCRdb reanalysed the multiplex PCR reads using MiXCR and keeps one entry per CDR3 protein. The sample yields 600,000 to 650,000 distinct CDR3 sequences, about a fifth seen once. Germline trimming cut 5 bases from V and 3 bases from J; bases unmatched to any gene: 7. CDR1 and CDR2 from the germline V gene are LNHDA and SQIVND (reference sequence). The CDR3 consists of 14 residues. Among the exclusions were patients with other autoimmune diseases, uncontrolled infections, pregnancy or lactation.

The source is a woman aged 18-35 years with stable Graves' hyperthyroidism. Some clones in this sample may be carry-over from other donors' samples. The chain has TRBV19 and TRBJ2-7, with TRBD1 matching 7 bases. The specimen was peripheral blood. Here the CDR3 reads CASSPMTGNYEQYF. The CDR3 coding sequence is TGTGCCAGTAGTCCCATGACAGGGAACTACGAGCAGTACTTC.